This T cell receptor (beta chain) was identified during a study of circulating and synovial CD4+ cells in juvenile arthritis (dated by TCRdb to between 2012 and 2015). Notes on the research overall: Within each patient, the TCRbeta CDR3 repertoires of synovial CD4 T cells, bulk blood CD4 T cells and circulating HLA-DR+ CD4 T cells were compared. The goal of repertoire sequencing was to confirm that a circulating synovial-like CD4 T cell subset was enriched in synovial clonotypes.

Receptor amplification or capture employed the immunoSEQ multiplex PCR assay. An external provider carried out the TCRbeta CDR3 sequencing as a commercial service. As for how the authors treated the data: Productive nucleotide sequences and amino acid sequences obtained through in silico translation were used in the analyses. To equalise sample size, diversity was assessed as Renyi entropy across alpha values by taking the median of 200 repeated subsamples. Pairwise repertoire distance was calculated as one minus the Chao-modified Jaccard index, correcting for under-sampling, and used for clustering. Frequency-weighted overlap with synovial clonotypes was calculated over 200 sample sizes with 200 draws without replacement at each size, and the overlap was reported at the size of the smaller sample. TCRdb stores this immuneACCESS table with in-frame sequences only. Part of the clones is absent; in the studies checked, under half of the shortfall reflects unresolved V genes, and no reason is known for the rest. That table furnishes V, J and clone size, whereas the DNA furnished D and trimming. This sample has 34,000 or so clones in its table, and roughly 94% of those were observed once. The ten largest clones capture 0.55% to 0.85% of the sample.

The sequenced samples came from patients who had active juvenile idiopathic arthritis. Cells were sorted right after thawing, and dead cells were excluded with Live/Dead Fixable Near-IR Stain. With respect to this clone: Its antigen is still unknown. Base quality data are lacking; no much larger clone is found one base away.

V is shortened by 1 base, J by 1 base, and the region joining them spans 14 bases. Reading from cysteine to phenylalanine, the CDR3 counts 17 amino acids. Here the CDR3 DNA is all that survives: 51 bases in frame from base 1. The germline V gene yields KGHSH for CDR1 and LQKENI for CDR2. The research as a whole found: Circulating pathogenic-like lymphocytes clustered together with synovial T cells and shared a substantially larger fraction of CDR3 sequences with synovium than bulk blood did. Because T cell genome counts differed by at least an order of magnitude between CPL and bulk blood CD4 samples, sample-size effects were addressed. Traditional Vbeta family usage analysis did not detect the difference between circulating pathogenic-like lymphocytes and bulk blood T cells. Overlap with synovium increased with sequencing depth, so measured shared-clonotype fractions likely underestimated the full repertoire overlap. Synovial and circulating pathogenic-like lymphocyte repertoires were less diverse than bulk blood CD4 repertoires, with some CPL samples as oligoclonal as synovium.

The rearrangement combines TRBV18 with TRBJ1-5, with TRBD1 tentatively as D gene (5 bases match). Material for sequencing was CD4+ T cells from blood. The TCR was taken from a human donor with juvenile idiopathic arthritis. The DNA sequence reads TGTGCCAGCTCACCACGGGGCGGCGGAGGGAGCAATCAGCCCCAGCATTTT. Translation gives CASSPRGGGGSNQPQHF.